The present T cell receptor beta chain was sequenced within a study of lymphopenia after photon versus proton radiotherapy. On this clone itself: Its cognate antigen is unknown.

Study-wide results and limits: Under photons, naive T cells and diversity fell while effector/memory populations rose. After lymphocyte nadir, photon-treated repertoires showed oligoclonal expansion, especially CD8+ Temra. Only patients who died were analyzed for survival; proton advantage is unproven. Post-nadir TCR diversity decline inversely tracked overall survival among those who died.

The repertoire was sequenced with immunoSEQ multiplex PCR; TCRdb's copy has only in-frame clones and lacks some. The profile covers about 70,000 clones, with around 87% appearing a single time and 9.5% to 14% taken by the ten largest. Losses at the gene ends were 6 bases for V and 8 bases for J; bases not matched to a gene: 3. Germline V gene data show CDR1 as MNHEY and CDR2 as SVGAGI. CDR3 length: 12 residues. The rearrangement joins TRBV6-5 to TRBJ2-1; 8 bases are a match to TRBD1. The source is a man older than 75 with esophageal cancer. This specimen consisted of peripheral blood, obtained from a patient treated with proton-based radiotherapy. The chain's CDR3 is CASSNRGYEQFF. Here the CDR3 DNA reads TGTGCCAGCAGCAACAGGGGGTATGAGCAGTTCTTC.